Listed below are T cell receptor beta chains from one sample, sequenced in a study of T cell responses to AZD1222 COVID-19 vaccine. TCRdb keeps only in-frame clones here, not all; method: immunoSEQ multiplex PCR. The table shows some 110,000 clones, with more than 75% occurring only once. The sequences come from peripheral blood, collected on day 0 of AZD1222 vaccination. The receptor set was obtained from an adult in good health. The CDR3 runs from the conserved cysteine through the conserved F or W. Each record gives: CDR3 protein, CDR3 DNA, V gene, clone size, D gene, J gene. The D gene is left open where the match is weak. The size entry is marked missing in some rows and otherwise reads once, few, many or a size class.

CASSLVGGSSYEQYF	TGTGCCAGCAGCTTGGTGGGCGGGAGCTCCTACGAGCAGTACTTC	TRBV5-4	once	TRBD2	TRBJ2-7
CASSYRGYTEAFF	TGTGCCAGCAGCTACAGGGGTTACACTGAAGCTTTCTTT	TRBV28	NA	TRBD1	TRBJ1-1
CASSQASGRKTGELFF	TGTGCCAGCAGCCAGGCTAGCGGGAGGAAAACCGGGGAGCTGTTTTTT	TRBV3-1/TRBV3-2	NA	TRBD2	TRBJ2-2
CATSDPGTGEDQPQHF	TGTGCCACCAGTGACCCCGGGACAGGGGAAGATCAGCCCCAGCATTTT	TRBV24-1	NA	TRBD1	TRBJ1-5
CASSSTTTYNEQFF	TGTGCCAGCAGCTCGACTACCACCTACAATGAGCAGTTCTTC	TRBV11-2	NA	NA	TRBJ2-1
CAIRASPVGGANVLTF	TGTGCCATCAGGGCCTCGCCCGTGGGGGGGGCCAACGTCCTGACTTTC	TRBV10-3	NA	NA	TRBJ2-6
CASTDGSSYNEQFF	TGCGCCAGCACGGACGGGAGCTCCTACAATGAGCAGTTCTTC	TRBV5-1	NA	NA	TRBJ2-1
CASSLTSGTPRFF	TGTGCCAGCAGTCTAACTAGCGGGACCCCCCGGTTCTTC	TRBV25-1	few	TRBD2	TRBJ2-1
CASSPWDRGIGDTEAFF	TGTGCCAGCTCACCATGGGACAGGGGGATAGGAGACACTGAAGCTTTCTTT	TRBV18	NA	TRBD1	TRBJ1-1
CASSVAHNEQFF	TGTGCCAGCAGCGTAGCCCACAATGAGCAGTTCTTC	TRBV9	NA	NA	TRBJ2-1
CASSSSSGRAFEQFF	TGTGCCAGCAGTTCCTCTAGCGGGAGGGCCTTCGAGCAGTTCTTC	TRBV28	once	TRBD2	TRBJ2-1
CSVPKGSGRREQYF	TGCAGCGTTCCGAAGGGTAGCGGGAGACGGGAGCAGTACTTC	TRBV29-1	NA	TRBD2	TRBJ2-7
CASSPQSSGVYEQYF	TGTGCCAGCAGCCCTCAATCTAGCGGAGTCTACGAGCAGTACTTC	TRBV7-3	NA	TRBD2	TRBJ2-7
CASSASGGTYNEQFF	TGTGCCAGCAGCGCCAGCGGGGGCACTTACAATGAGCAGTTCTTC	TRBV11-2	NA	TRBD2	TRBJ2-1
CASSRGDISYEQYF	TGTGCCAGCAGCCGAGGGGACATTTCCTACGAGCAGTACTTC	TRBV7-8	NA	NA	TRBJ2-7
CASRSPGIVEKLFF	TGTGCCAGCAGATCGCCGGGTATCGTTGAAAAACTGTTTTTT	TRBV28	NA	NA	TRBJ1-4
CASSRSHGSTDTQYF	TGTGCCAGCAGCCGATCCCACGGATCCACAGATACGCAGTATTTT	TRBV3-1/TRBV3-2	NA	NA	TRBJ2-3
CASSPWTSGFSYNEQFF	TGTGCCAGCAGCCCCTGGACTAGCGGATTCTCCTACAATGAGCAGTTCTTC	TRBV7-9	NA	TRBD2	TRBJ2-1
CASSQGVGGGQPQHF	TGTGCCAGCAGCCAAGGGGTAGGGGGCGGCCAGCCCCAGCATTTT	TRBV3-1/TRBV3-2	NA	TRBD1	TRBJ1-5
CASRASGQETQYF	TGTGCCAGCAGAGCTAGCGGCCAAGAGACCCAGTACTTC	TRBV6-5	NA	TRBD2	TRBJ2-5
CASSVVSDTQYF	TGCGCCAGCAGTGTTGTCTCGGATACGCAGTATTTT	TRBV10-2	NA	NA	TRBJ2-3
CASSRGAGGDEQFF	TGTGCCAGCAGCCGGGGTGCGGGAGGGGATGAGCAGTTCTTC	TRBV3-1/TRBV3-2	NA	TRBD2	TRBJ2-1
CASRFRTSDSYEQYF	TGTGCCAGTCGCTTTAGGACTAGCGACTCCTACGAGCAGTACTTC	TRBV19	once	TRBD2	TRBJ2-7
CAISDPGQGLYEQYF	TGTGCCATCAGTGACCCGGGACAGGGATTGTACGAGCAGTACTTC	TRBV10-3	NA	TRBD1	TRBJ2-7
CAWRGGLAGVYEQYF	TGTGCCTGGAGAGGGGGGCTAGCGGGAGTCTACGAGCAGTACTTC	TRBV30	NA	TRBD2	TRBJ2-7
CASSLGGAGEKLFF	TGTGCCAGCAGCTTAGGAGGCGCCGGGGAAAAACTGTTTTTT	TRBV7-9	NA	NA	TRBJ1-4
CASSQRAGGGGYTF	TGTGCCAGCAGCCAAAGAGCAGGGGGCGGTGGCTACACCTTC	TRBV7-2	few	TRBD1	TRBJ1-2
CASSLYTGELFF	TGTGCCAGCAGCTTATACACCGGGGAGCTGTTTTTT	TRBV5-4	NA	NA	TRBJ2-2
CASSLAASGPSYEQYF	TGCGCCAGCAGCTTGGCCGCTAGCGGACCCTCCTACGAGCAGTACTTC	TRBV5-1	NA	TRBD2	TRBJ2-7
CASSLDRFPLHF	TGTGCCAGCAGTTTAGACAGGTTCCCCCTCCACTTT	TRBV28	NA	NA	TRBJ1-6
CASNNPGTGSHEQYF	TGTGCCAGCAACAACCCCGGGACAGGGTCCCACGAGCAGTACTTC	TRBV7-8	NA	TRBD1	TRBJ2-7
CASSYSLGVHYGYTF	TGTGCCAGCAGTTACTCGCTTGGGGTACACTATGGCTACACCTTC	TRBV6-6	NA	NA	TRBJ1-2
CASRDRGAGYNEQFF	TGTGCCAGCAGGGACCGGGGCGCGGGGTACAATGAGCAGTTCTTC	TRBV6-5	NA	NA	TRBJ2-1
CASSPGTGLSYEQYF	TGTGCCAGCTCACCAGGTACCGGACTCTCCTACGAGCAGTACTTC	TRBV18	NA	NA	TRBJ2-7
CASSPFGDTEAFF	TGTGCCAGCTCACCATTTGGGGACACTGAAGCTTTCTTT	TRBV18	NA	NA	TRBJ1-1
CASSPSRTQYF	TGTGCCAGCAGTCCCTCCCGGACCCAGTACTTC	TRBV12-3/TRBV12-4	NA	NA	TRBJ2-5
CASSSFRLTEAFF	TGTGCCAGCAGCTCCTTTCGGTTGACTGAAGCTTTCTTT	TRBV7-2	NA	NA	TRBJ1-1
CASSMTSGELFF	TGTGCCAGTAGTATGACTAGCGGGGAGCTGTTTTTT	TRBV19	NA	NA	TRBJ2-2
CASSLRGSGELFF	TGTGCCAGCAGCCTAAGGGGGTCCGGGGAGCTGTTTTTT	TRBV7-3	NA	NA	TRBJ2-2
CASSLVGGRSNQPQHF	TGTGCCAGCAGCTTAGTAGGAGGGAGGAGCAATCAGCCCCAGCATTTT	TRBV7-2	once	NA	TRBJ1-5
CASSSTSHRPYEQYF	TGTGCCAGCAGTTCCACTAGCCACCGACCTTACGAGCAGTACTTC	TRBV27	NA	NA	TRBJ2-7
CASKESWDSQAFF	TGTGCCAGTAAGGAAAGTTGGGACAGCCAAGCTTTCTTT	TRBV19	NA	TRBD1	TRBJ1-1
CASSRYSGANVLTF	TGTGCCAGCAGTCGGTACTCTGGGGCCAACGTCCTGACTTTC	TRBV6-5	once	NA	TRBJ2-6
CSVGVPEGYGYTF	TGCAGCGTGGGGGTCCCCGAGGGCTATGGCTACACCTTC	TRBV29-1	NA	NA	TRBJ1-2